A single sample is the source of the 3 T cell receptor beta chains below, sequenced in a study of blood T cell repertoires in COVID-19. Profiling relied on immunoSEQ multiplex PCR, and the TCRdb table lists in-frame clones only, not all of them. The repertoire holds approximately 140,000 clones, with roughly nine tenths as singletons. The sample consisted of peripheral blood. All receptors come from a human donor with COVID-19, enrolled during active disease. The donor label of this sample is uncertain.

This clone was picked up one time. The rearrangement joins TRBV2 to TRBJ2-7; D not resolved. From germline, CDR1 is SNHLY and CDR2 FYNNEI. The ends were cut back, 6 bases at V and 7 bases at J, with 16 bases in the middle. The CDR3 is 13 residues long. The CDR3 sequence is CASSLLTFSEQYF. CDR3 nucleotide sequence: TGTGCCAGCAGCCTACTAACCTTCTCTGAGCAGTACTTC.

The rearrangement links TRBV2 to TRBJ2-7; 12 bases are a match to TRBD2. Germline V gene data show CDR1 as SNHLY and CDR2 as FYNNEI. This CDR3 is 14 amino acids long. V shed 4 bases and J 6 bases; nucleotides not matched to a gene: 4. CDR3 DNA: TGTGCCAGCAGTGGATTGGGACTAGCGGGCGAGCAGTACTTC. Its protein is CASSGLGLAGEQYF.

V is TRBV6-6 and J is TRBJ1-2; 10 bases are shared with TRBD1. Germline lookup yields CDR1 MNHNY and CDR2 SVGAGI (reference sequence). This CDR3 spans 16 amino acids. V lost 5 bases and J lost 4; bases outside the gene matches: 10. CDR3 in DNA: TGTGCCAGCAGTCGATATAGGACAGGGGGTGGCTATGGCTACACCTTC. Protein sequence: CASSRYRTGGGYGYTF.